A single sample gave rise to the 3 T cell receptor beta chains below, sequenced in a study of technical replicates of blood from several donors. Sequencing used immunoSEQ multiplex PCR; TCRdb keeps in-frame clones, though not all of them. The sample consists of roughly 45,000 clones, 80% to 95% of them appearing once. Material: PBMCs. Receptors were obtained from a human donor in good health. Some clones in this sample may be carry-over from other donors' samples.

This clone appeared once. J is TRBJ1-2 and V is TRBV19; D remains unclear. The CDR3 is 14 amino acids. Trimming shortened V by 7 bases and J by 6 bases, and 18 bases separated the two germline ends. Germline V gives CDR1 LNHDA, CDR2 SQIVND (reference sequence). DNA for the CDR3: TGTGCCAGTAAAGATTTAGGCGGGGTTAATGGCTACACCTTC. Translated: CASKDLGGVNGYTF.

The J gene is TRBJ2-3, the V gene TRBV7-9; 7 nucleotides agree with TRBD2. Germline loops: CDR1 SEHNR, CDR2 FQNEAQ (reference sequence). V was clipped by 6 bases and J by 4 bases; unmatched bases: 13. The CDR3 loop spans 16 amino acids. DNA for the CDR3: TGTGCCAGCAGTCAAAACTGGGCGGGAGTACCAGATACGCAGTATTTT. It is translated as CASSQNWAGVPDTQYF.

The chain joins TRBV29-1 to TRBJ2-7; 10 nucleotides line up with TRBD1. This CDR3 region has 11 residues. Germline V lookup: CDR1 SQVTM, CDR2 ANQGSEA. The J segment lost 6 bases and the V segment lost 4 bases, leaving 0 bases of the junction unmatched. CDR3 DNA sequence: TGCAGCGTTGGACAGGGGGCCGAGCAGTACTTC. It codes for CSVGQGAEQYF.